This T cell receptor (beta chain) was identified in a study of CD8+ T cells in alopecia areata. Study details: A 6-month off-drug phase came after tofacitinib, which had lasted 6 to 18 months. Broader study findings: Higher clonality was seen in lesional scalp than in normal scalp, especially in alopecia totalis/universalis. It was observed that many expanded lesional clones persisted in scalp and blood during tofacitinib. When scalp samples are sequenced, resident alphabeta T cells of normal skin are also captured.

This sample's treatment: oral pan-JAK inhibitor, 5-10 mg twice daily. In regard to this clone: What it binds is unknown.

cDNA serving as the sequencing template came from extracted, reverse transcribed RNA. Method: immunoSEQ multiplex PCR; TCRdb's copy keeps in-frame clones and lacks some. The table records some 120,000 clones, approximately 60% of them present only once. Sequenced here: CD4+ T cells sorted from blood, sampled at week 4, from a patient treated with tofacitinib. The sequence derives from a human donor with alopecia areata.

The CDR3 loop is CASSLVLEVGPGYTF. The DNA for the CDR3 is TGTGCCAGCAGCTTAGTCCTCGAAGTAGGGCCTGGCTACACCTTC. This rearrangement joins TRBV7-2 to TRBJ1-2; no definite D call. The CDR3 has 15 amino acids. With 1 base removed from V and 7 bases from J, the gap between germline ends came to 16 bases. The germline gives CDR1 SGHTA, CDR2 FQGNSA.